The clone carrying this TCR beta chain came up once. Using its own MiXCR run on the PCR reads, TCRdb lists one record per CDR3 protein. The data show about 12,000 distinct CDR3 sequences, 54% seen once. The CDR3 contains 14 residues. Germline values: CDR1 SGHNT, CDR2 YYREEE (reference sequence). V was clipped by 6 bases and J by 11 bases, with 20 bases between them. The data were obtained in a study of tumor-infiltrating lymphocytes in oesophageal squamous cell carcinoma. V is TRBV5-4 and J is TRBJ1-4; D unclear. The sequencing sample was made of esophageal tumor tissue. This receptor was identified in a female donor with esophageal squamous cell carcinoma. This CDR3 is CASNPEGRSGKLFF. CDR3 in DNA: TGTGCCAGCAACCCCGAGGGCCGGTCTGGGAAACTGTTTTTT.